This T cell receptor (beta chain) emerged from a study of shared clonotypes between healthy human individuals. Nashville, Tennessee was home to all donors, each a Caucasian adult. Measured with immunoSEQ multiplex PCR; TCRdb has only the in-frame clones, and not every one. The table includes some 470,000 clones, 76% detected once. The germline V gene has CDR1 SGHRS and CDR2 YFSETQ. Trimming cost V 4 bases and J 3 bases, with 10 bases left between them. The CDR3 consists of 13 residues. Sequencing was carried out using PBMCs. The chain has TRBV5-1 and TRBJ1-1; perhaps TRBD1 as D (6 bases). The TCR originated in a woman in her thirties or forties in good health. Some clones in this sample may be carry-over from other donors' samples. CDR3 nucleotides: TGCGCCAGCAGCCCGGACAGCTACACTGAAGCTTTCTTT. This sequence encodes CASSPDSYTEAFF.